Following are 25 T cell receptor beta chains from one sample sequenced in a study of blood T cells in healthy people across ages. Through a sample-barcoded 5' primer and a J-beta primer mix, a second PCR was run for roughly 7 to 11 cycles. Each CDR3 protein gets one entry after TCRdb re-called the 5' RACE reads with MiXCR. The sample has roughly 560,000 distinct CDR3 sequences; about 24% are singletons. The same sample was also used in a study of T cells of mothers and their children.

Sample: blood. The receptors derive from a boy aged 10-17 years in good health.

Only a few counts were recorded for this clonotype. The chain couples TRBV7-2 to TRBJ2-5; D is undetermined. V gave up 7 bases and J gave up 0 bases, with 9 bases separating them. The germline V gene encodes CDR1 SGHTA and CDR2 FQGNSA. The CDR3 is made up of 13 amino acids. In nucleotides, the CDR3 is TGTGCCAGCAACGACGCGAACCAAGAGACCCAGTACTTC. It yields the protein CASNDANQETQYF. Filled out from reference TRBV7-2 and TRBJ2-5, the complete variable domain reads GAGVSQSPSNKVTEKGKDVELRCDPISGHTALYWYRQSLGQGLEFLIYFQGNSAPDKSGLPSDRFSAERTGGSVSTLTIQRTQQEDSAVYLCASNDANQETQYFGPGTRLLVL.

The gene calls are TRBV4-3 and TRBJ1-4; D may be TRBD1 (5 bases). The V end was cut by 0 bases, the J end by 4 bases, with 12 bases between. Germline lookup yields CDR1 LGHNA and CDR2 YSLEER. The CDR3 covers 16 residues. CDR3 loop: CASSQDWAGGNEKLFF. CDR3 sequence (DNA): TGCGCCAGCAGCCAAGATTGGGCCGGGGGTAATGAAAAACTGTTTTTT.

The CDR3 region has the DNA TGTGCCAGCAGCTCCCAGGAACCTCAAGAGACCCAGTACTTC. Protein: CASSSQEPQETQYF. The rearrangement links TRBV7-9 to TRBJ2-5; no firm D call. CDR1 is SEHNR and CDR2 is FQNEAQ in the germline V gene (reference sequence). This CDR3 has 14 amino acids. Trimming left V 4 bases short and J 2 bases short, with 11 bases between.

The chain recombines TRBV6-5 with TRBJ2-1, with TRBD2 matching over 8 bases. CDR1 and CDR2 (germline): MNHEY, SVGAGI. The trim removed 6 bases at V and 8 bases at J, leaving 12 bases unmatched. The length of the CDR3 is 15 residues. The CDR3 nucleotides read TGTGCCAGCAGGGAGTACAGCGGGAGTTTTGATGAGCAGTTCTTC. This translates into CASREYSGSFDEQFF.

This clonotype was seen a handful of times. An end of the junction does not agree with germline; a read error may underlie this. The chain couples TRBV7-9 to TRBJ2-5, with TRBD2 identical over 8 bases. TRBJ2-7 matches the DNA end more closely, so the J call is doubtful. The CDR3 is 15 residues long. CDR1 is SEHNR, CDR2 FQNEAQ, per germline (reference sequence). CDR3 region: CAGSQGRSGSYEQYF. In DNA, the CDR3 is TGTGCCGGCAGCCAGGGAAGAAGCGGGAGCTACGAGCAGTACTTC.

This sequence joins TRBV12-3 or TRBV12-4 and TRBJ2-1; 14 nucleotides agree with TRBD2. V was clipped by 1 base and J by 3 bases; unmatched bases: 2. There are 17 residues in the CDR3. The CDR3 is CASSLGGTSGGYNEQFF. CDR3 nucleotides: TGTGCCAGCAGTTTAGGGGGGACTAGCGGGGGCTACAATGAGCAGTTCTTC.

This clonotype has just a few counts. In DNA, the CDR3 is TGCGCCAGCAGCCAGGGGGACACCAACTATGGCTACACCTTC. Amino acid sequence: CASSQGDTNYGYTF. The chain is built from TRBV5-1 and TRBJ1-2; TRBD1 matches 7 bases. Germline assignment: CDR1 SGHRS and CDR2 YFSETQ. The length of the CDR3 is 14 residues. The V and J ends lost 4 bases and 2 bases, in that order; junction bases with no gene match: 5.

This sequence joins TRBV10-3 and TRBJ2-5; D call uncertain. The CDR3 runs to 15 residues. From germline, CDR1 is ENHRY and CDR2 SYGVKD. Between the trimmed V and J ends, which lost 3 bases and 2 bases, there was a span of 13 bases. CDR3 DNA sequence: TGTGCCATCAGTGATGGCAGGAAGCTACAAGAGACCCAGTACTTC. Protein sequence: CAISDGRKLQETQYF.

This clonotype has more than one count but fewer than ten. The CDR3 loop reads CSAPQGGRYNEQFF. The DNA of the CDR3 is TGCAGTGCTCCTCAGGGGGGCAGATACAATGAGCAGTTCTTC. The genes are TRBV20-1 and TRBJ2-1; D is possibly TRBD1 (7 bases). The CDR3 sequence is 14 residues long. Germline V gives CDR1 DFQATT, CDR2 SNEGSKA (reference sequence). Trimming took 5 bases from V and 4 from J, leaving 15 bases between them.

The CDR3 is CSARALRGSYNEQFF. The CDR3 DNA sequence: TGCAGTGCTAGAGCTTTGCGGGGATCCTACAATGAGCAGTTCTTC. V usage is TRBV20-1 and J usage is TRBJ2-1; TRBD2 is a possible D gene (6 bases). Trimming took 1 base from V and 1 from J, leaving 11 bases between them. CDR1 DFQATT and CDR2 SNEGSKA come from the germline V gene (reference sequence). The length of the CDR3 is 15 residues.

This sequence joins TRBV4-3 and TRBJ2-4; 7 positions match TRBD2. J gave up 3 bases and V 1 base, and 6 bases lay outside the gene matches. The CDR3 has 16 amino acids. CDR1 is LGHNA, CDR2 YSLEER, per germline. The CDR3 region has the DNA TGCGCCAGCAGCCAAGTAGGGACTACCGACAAAAACATTCAGTACTTC. It yields the protein CASSQVGTTDKNIQYF.

This clonotype was observed a few times. This chain uses TRBV5-4 with TRBJ1-2; D might be TRBD1 (6 bases). Trimming removed 4 bases at V and 4 bases at J, with 14 bases between. From germline, CDR1 is SGHNT and CDR2 YYREEE (reference sequence). CDR3 size: 14 residues. For the CDR3, the DNA is TGTGCCAGCAGCCAAGGGACATTGCGCTATGGCTACACCTTC. It codes for CASSQGTLRYGYTF.

J is TRBJ1-1 and V is TRBV3-1, with D possibly being TRBD1 (6 bases). Per the germline V gene, CDR1 is LGHDT and CDR2 is YNNKEL (reference sequence). The length of the CDR3 is 17 residues. Trimming cost V 2 bases and J 1 base, with 17 bases left between them. CDR3 in amino acids: CASSQPGHKDWNTEAFF. CDR3 DNA sequence: TGTGCCAGCAGCCAACCGGGACATAAGGATTGGAACACTGAAGCTTTCTTT. Complete variable domain (other parts from reference TRBV3-1 and TRBJ1-1): DTAVSQTPKYLVTQMGNDKSIKCEQNLGHDTMYWYKQDSKKFLKIMFSYNNKELIINETVPNRFSPKSPDKAHLNLHINSLELGDSAVYFCASSQPGHKDWNTEAFFGQGTRLTVV.

J is TRBJ1-4 and V is TRBV6-6; D unclear. The V gene's germline CDR1 is MNHNY and CDR2 SVGAGI (reference sequence). The ends were cut back, 2 bases at V and 3 bases at J, with 7 bases in the middle. The CDR3 loop spans 14 amino acids. CDR3 sequence reads: CASSYVTANEKLFF. CDR3 sequence (DNA): TGTGCCAGCAGTTACGTGACGGCTAATGAAAAACTGTTTTTT.

The J gene is TRBJ2-7, the V gene TRBV6-5, with 12 positions matching TRBD1. Trimming took 5 bases from V and 5 from J; bases not matched to a gene: 4. The CDR3 spans 14 residues. Germline V gene lookup returns CDR1 MNHEY and CDR2 SVGAGI. DNA of the CDR3: TGTGCCAGCAGTAGGGACAGGGGGCCGAACGAGCAGTACTTC. This codes for CASSRDRGPNEQYF.

The chain is built from TRBV28 and TRBJ2-7, with TRBD1 as a possible D gene (6 bases). The germline gives CDR1 MDHEN, CDR2 SYDVKM. Between the trimmed V and J ends, which lost 6 bases and 4 bases, there was a span of 13 bases. The CDR3 length is 13 residues. The CDR3 region has the DNA TGTGCCAGCAGGCTATCGGGGACATACGAGCAGTACTTC. It translates to CASRLSGTYEQYF.

The V and J genes are TRBV28 and TRBJ1-4; TRBD1 matches 7 bases. This CDR3 spans 14 amino acids. CDR1 MDHEN and CDR2 SYDVKM come from the germline V gene. Trimming cost V 8 bases and J 4 bases; bases outside gene matches: 7. CDR3 nucleotide sequence: TGTGCCAGCGGCCCGACAGGGCTTAATGAAAAACTGTTTTTT. Its protein product is CASGPTGLNEKLFF.

In its sample, this clonotype was seen a few times. The rearrangement links TRBV12-3 or TRBV12-4 to TRBJ2-5; perhaps TRBD1 as D (5 bases). The DNA end is more similar to TRBJ2-7, so the J call may be wrong. CDR3 length: 13 amino acids. The CDR3 here is CASSLNRNYEQYF. The CDR3 bases are TGTGCCAGCAGTTTAAACAGGAACTACGAGCAGTACTTC.

The gene calls are TRBV28 and TRBJ2-2; D ambiguous. CDR3 length: 16 residues. Germline V CDR1 and CDR2: MDHEN, SYDVKM. Trimming took 7 bases from V and 3 from J, leaving 18 bases between them. The CDR3 DNA reads TGTGCCAGCAATGGGTTATGGGCTACCTACACCGGGGAGCTGTTTTTT. It translates to CASNGLWATYTGELFF.

The J gene is TRBJ2-1, the V gene TRBV20-1, with TRBD1 identical over 8 bases. The J call may be incorrect, as the DNA end agrees better with TRBJ2-7. Per germline, CDR1 DFQATT and CDR2 SNEGSKA (reference sequence). CDR3 length: 14 residues. Here the CDR3 reads CSARQGAGPYEQYF. CDR3 DNA sequence: TGCAGTGCTAGACAGGGGGCGGGACCCTACGAGCAGTACTTC.

This clonotype has only a few counts. The rearrangement uses TRBV6-5 and TRBJ1-2; tentatively, D is TRBD1 (6 bases). V was pared by 2 bases and J by 3 bases, with 19 bases between. This CDR3 has 17 residues. Germline-derived CDR1 and CDR2 are MNHEY and SVGAGI. The CDR3, as DNA: TGTGCCAGCAGTTACCGGGTGGGCAGGGGAACGGACTATGGCTACACCTTC. Translation: CASSYRVGRGTDYGYTF.

This clonotype was counted only a few times. The chain is built from TRBV14 and TRBJ2-2; 7 nucleotides match TRBD2. CDR3 size: 15 residues. Germline loops: CDR1 SGHDN, CDR2 FVKESK. V gave up 0 bases and J gave up 7 bases; unmatched junction bases: 5. CDR3 DNA: TGTGCCAGCAGCCAAGACGTGCGGGGGATCGGGGAGCTGTTTTTT. It codes for CASSQDVRGIGELFF.

A few counts support this clonotype. The gene calls are TRBV6-2 or TRBV6-3 and TRBJ1-5, with D perhaps matching TRBD1 (6 bases). CDR3 length: 15 residues. V was pared by 6 bases and J by 2 bases, with 14 bases between. Germline V gene data show CDR1 as MNHEY and CDR2 as SVGEGT. This CDR3 is CASSLGGVRNQPQHF. CDR3 in DNA: TGTGCCAGCAGCCTAGGGGGTGTTCGCAATCAGCCCCAGCATTTT.

CDR3 sequence reads: CAIRLQGAYAYEQYF. CDR3 bases: TGTGCCATCAGGCTCCAGGGGGCTTACGCCTACGAGCAGTACTTC. This rearrangement joins TRBV10-3 to TRBJ2-7, with 8 nucleotides matching TRBD1. The V and J ends lost 6 bases and 2 bases, in that order; junction bases with no gene match: 9. Germline CDR1 and CDR2: ENHRY and SYGVKD. This CDR3 comprises 15 residues.

A few counts support this clonotype. The rearrangement links TRBV7-8 to TRBJ2-3; a possible D gene is TRBD1 (5 bases). Between the trimmed V and J ends, which lost 1 base and 4 bases, there was a span of 15 bases. The V gene's germline CDR1 is SGHVS and CDR2 FQNEAQ. The CDR3 totals 16 residues. Here the CDR3 DNA reads TGTGCCAGCAGCTTAGTTGTGACAGTTAAGTCAGATACGCAGTATTTT. As protein: CASSLVVTVKSDTQYF.